The 8 T cell receptor beta chains below were found in one sample sequenced in a study of cytomegalovirus exposure and HLA in healthy donors. Amplification used 60 Vbeta primers and 13 Jbeta primers. This table comes from immunoSEQ multiplex PCR, and its TCRdb copy is limited to in-frame clones, with some not included. The table has around 92,000 clones, 60% to 75% seen once. The material sequenced was PBMCs. The receptors originated from a woman in her 70s in good health and CMV-seropositive.

This chain connects TRBV7-8 to TRBJ2-7, with 10 bases that match TRBD2. J lost 4 bases, V lost 1 base, and 4 bases had no gene match. This CDR3 comprises 15 residues. Germline CDR1 SGHVS, CDR2 FQNEAQ. In nucleotides, the CDR3 is TGTGCCAGCAGCTTAGTGAGCGGGGGGGCTTACGAGCAGTACTTC. Residues: CASSLVSGGAYEQYF. The full variable domain, in which reference TRBV7-8 and TRBJ2-7 provide the parts outside the CDR3, is GAGVSQSPRYKVAKRGQDVALRCDPISGHVSLFWYQQALGQGPEFLTYFQNEAQLDKSGLPSDRFFAERPEGSVSTLKIQRTQQEDSAVYLCASSLVSGGAYEQYFGPGTRLTVT.

The gene calls are TRBV14 and TRBJ1-2, with TRBD1 matching over 9 bases. The CDR3 is 15 amino acids. Germline loops: CDR1 SGHDN, CDR2 FVKESK. The V and J ends lost 3 bases and 3 bases, in that order; junction bases with no gene match: 5. The CDR3 DNA sequence: TGTGCCAGCAGCCACGGACAGGGGCCCTACTATGGCTACACCTTC. This sequence encodes CASSHGQGPYYGYTF.

The rearrangement links TRBV28 to TRBJ2-2, with 8 bases that match TRBD2. Germline V CDR1 and CDR2: MDHEN, SYDVKM. Germline trimming cut 5 bases from V and 3 bases from J; bases unmatched to any gene: 8. The CDR3 extends over 16 amino acids. The CDR3 DNA reads as TGTGCCAGCAGTCTTCCCGGGAGGGCCTACACCGGGGAGCTGTTTTTT. This encodes CASSLPGRAYTGELFF. The entire variable domain, with the rest obtained from reference TRBV28 and TRBJ2-2, is as follows: DVKVTQSSRYLVKRTGEKVFLECVQDMDHENMFWYRQDPGLGLRLIYFSYDVKMKEKGDIPEGYSVSREKKERFSLILESASTNQTSMYLCASSLPGRAYTGELFFGEGSRLTVL.

To note about this clone: One end of the junction fails to match germline, which may point to a read error. The V and J genes are TRBV7-9 and TRBJ1-2; D gene ambiguous. The CDR3 loop spans 15 amino acids. CDR1 and CDR2 (germline): SEHNR, FQNEAQ (reference sequence). CDR3 nucleotides: TGTTCCAGCAGCCTCTCCACGGGTCTCGCCTATGGCTACACCTTC. Translation: CSSSLSTGLAYGYTF.

The V and J genes are TRBV5-1 and TRBJ2-3; perhaps TRBD2 as D (7 bases). CDR1 and CDR2 from the germline V gene are SGHRS and YFSETQ. The CDR3 runs to 13 residues. V lost 2 bases and J 6 bases, leaving 10 bases between the germline ends. DNA for the CDR3: TGCGCCAGCAGCTTACGGGGGGCTGATACGCAGTATTTT. This gives the protein CASSLRGADTQYF.

About this clone: An end of the junction differs from the germline gene, which may be a read error. The sample has other DNA sequences that encode this CDR3 too. The chain is built from TRBV7-3 and TRBJ1-2; perhaps TRBD1 as D (5 bases). CDR1 is SGHTA and CDR2 is FQGTGA in the germline V gene. The CDR3 sequence is 14 residues long. The CDR3 reads CASSLDGGTYGYTF. The CDR3 DNA sequence: TGCGCCAGCAGCCTAGACGGGGGGACCTATGGCTACACCTTC.

The sample holds one count of this clone. This rearrangement joins TRBV2 to TRBJ2-7; TRBD1 is a possible D gene (6 bases). CDR1 and CDR2 (germline): SNHLY, FYNNEI. The V and J ends lost 4 bases and 5 bases respectively, with 15 bases between them. The CDR3 has 14 amino acids. DNA for the CDR3: TGTGCCAGCAGTGCCCTAACAGGGACCGACGAGCAGTACTTC. Its translation: CASSALTGTDEQYF.

The CDR3 loop reads CAWNWGEGGPGFF. CDR3 nucleotide sequence: TGTGCCTGGAACTGGGGGGAGGGCGGGCCGGGGTTCTTC. The chain couples TRBV30 to TRBJ2-1, with 7 bases fitting TRBD2. Trimming took 4 bases from V and 15 from J; bases not matched to a gene: 15. The CDR3 is made up of 13 amino acids. Germline V CDR1 and CDR2: GTSNPN, SVGIG (reference sequence).